The 6 T cell receptor beta chains listed next were all sequenced from one sample in a study of blood T cell repertoires in COVID-19. Only in-frame clones appear in the TCRdb table, and some are missing; sequencing was by immunoSEQ multiplex PCR. The table has about 61,000 clones, roughly 80% seen once; the top ten hold roughly 21%. Sequenced sample: peripheral blood. The source of these receptors is a man older than 75 with active or convalescent COVID-19.

The chain employs TRBV12-3 or TRBV12-4 and TRBJ2-6; D is uncertain. V was pared by 7 bases and J by 0 bases, with 4 bases between. The CDR3 sequence is 13 residues long. CDR3 sequence reads: CASISSGANVLTF. CDR3 DNA sequence: TGTGCCAGCATCAGCTCTGGGGCCAACGTCCTGACTTTC.

This clone was counted once. The chain links TRBV5-5 to TRBJ2-5, with 12 bases aligning to TRBD2. CDR3 size: 15 residues. V trimming: 2 bases; J trimming: 4 bases; junction bases outside the gene matches: 3. The germline V gene has CDR1 SGHKS and CDR2 YYEKEE (reference sequence). The CDR3 sequence is CASSLQGLAGETQYF. The CDR3, as DNA: TGTGCCAGCAGCTTACAGGGACTAGCGGGAGAGACCCAGTACTTC.

The chain recombines TRBV4-1 with TRBJ1-1, with D unresolved. This CDR3 contains 14 residues. V was cut by 8 bases and J by 14 bases, with 27 bases left in between. CDR1 is MGHRA, CDR2 YSYEKL, per germline. The CDR3 is CASAPGGGSRAGFF. The CDR3 bases are TGCGCCAGCGCTCCGGGTGGAGGGTCGCGCGCTGGATTCTTT.

The CDR3 loop is CATSGNGQMKFF. In DNA, the CDR3 is TGTGCCACCAGTGGAAATGGACAGATGAAGTTCTTC. This rearrangement joins TRBV24-1 to TRBJ2-1; D perhaps matches TRBD1 (6 bases). This CDR3 is built from 12 residues. The germline V and J ends were trimmed by 5 bases and 14 bases, with 15 bases remaining between them. Germline assignment: CDR1 KGHDR and CDR2 SFDVKD.

This chain links TRBV18 with TRBJ2-3; tentative D call: TRBD2 (5 bases). The CDR3 length is 14 residues. Trimming took 5 bases from V and 2 from J, leaving 11 bases between them. Germline CDR1 is KGHSH and CDR2 is LQKENI. The CDR3 sequence is CASSARADTDTQYF. CDR3 bases: TGTGCCAGCTCAGCGAGGGCCGACACAGATACGCAGTATTTT.

The chain couples TRBV18 to TRBJ1-1; TRBD1 aligns across 9 bases. The length of the CDR3 is 13 residues. The V gene end was trimmed by 6 bases and the J gene end by 11 bases; junction bases not matched to a gene: 10. Germline values: CDR1 KGHSH, CDR2 LQKENI. The chain's CDR3 is CASSTGTGNEAFF. CDR3 sequence (DNA): TGTGCCAGCTCGACTGGGACAGGGAATGAGGCTTTCTTT. The variable domain in full, with the rest retrieved from reference TRBV18 and TRBJ1-1, is NAGVMQNPRHLVRRRGQEARLRCSPMKGHSHVYWYRQLPEEGLKFMVYLQKENIIDESGMPKERFSAEFPKEGPSILRIQQVVRGDSAAYFCASSTGTGNEAFFGQGTRLTVV.